Presented here are 2 T cell receptor beta chains from one specimen sequenced in a study of PD-1 blockade in classical Hodgkin lymphoma. Data came from immunoSEQ multiplex PCR; TCRdb stores just in-frame clones and leaves some out. The sample lists about 30,000 clones, 90% to 95% occurring once. Time point in this sample: newly diagnosed, previously untreated cHL patient sample. Specimen: peripheral blood mononuclear cells (PBMCs). The receptor set was obtained from a human donor with classical Hodgkin lymphoma.

The V gene is TRBV5-1, the J gene TRBJ1-2, with no clear D. The V gene lost 0 bases and the J gene lost 8 bases, with 8 bases spanning the gap. Germline V gives CDR1 SGHRS, CDR2 YFSETQ. This CDR3 has 12 amino acids. CDR3 bases: TGCGCCAGCAGCTTGGTGGTGGGCGGCTACACCTTC. Protein product: CASSLVVGGYTF.

The CDR3 here is CASSPRPSAGVNIQYF. CDR3 in DNA: TGTGCCAGTAGTCCAAGACCCTCGGCAGGGGTGAACATTCAGTACTTC. The V call is TRBV19, the J call TRBJ2-4; a possible D gene is TRBD1 (6 bases). The germline V gene encodes CDR1 LNHDA and CDR2 SQIVND (reference sequence). This CDR3 spans 16 amino acids. V lost 5 bases and J lost 7, with 21 bases in between.